Following are 14 T cell receptor beta chains from one sample sequenced in a study of T cells in Graves' hyperthyroidism and ophthalmopathy. Amplification of TCR beta CDR3 regions used RNA as the template. First-round RT-PCR with HTBI primers amplified the TCR CDR3 region. A single record per CDR3 protein comes from TCRdb applying MiXCR to the multiplex PCR reads. The sample lists 750,000 to 950,000 distinct CDR3 sequences, more than 30% occurring once. Sequences were obtained from blood. The receptor set was obtained from a man aged 18-30 years with Graves' hyperthyroidism.

This rearrangement joins TRBV7-3 to TRBJ1-1; no clear D gene. Germline V lookup: CDR1 SGHTA, CDR2 FQGTGA. The CDR3 has 14 residues. The V end lost 5 bases, the J end lost 0 bases, and 10 bases lay between the germline ends. CDR3 in amino acids: CASSSVGLNTEAFF. The CDR3 DNA reads TGTGCCAGCAGCAGCGTAGGGTTGAACACTGAAGCTTTCTTT. Drawing the rest from reference TRBV7-3 and TRBJ1-1, the complete variable domain is GAGVSQTPSNKVTEKGKYVELRCDPISGHTALYWYRQSLGQGPEFLIYFQGTGAADDSGLPNDRFFAVRPEGSVSTLKIQRTERGDSAVYLCASSSVGLNTEAFFGQGTRLTVV.

On this clonotype itself: The missing conserved phenylalanine or tryptophan at the end of this CDR3 makes a read error likely. The DNA is left out, because the CDR3 cannot be placed on it with certainty; the CDR3 is given as TCRdb lists it. The chain joins TRBV7-9 to TRBJ2-5; whether TRBD1, the table's D call, matches the DNA was not checked. Germline V gene data show CDR1 as SEHNR and CDR2 as FQNEAQ (reference sequence). 9 amino acids form the CDR3, both terminal residues included. The chain's CDR3 is CASGPSGTG.

The chain links TRBV15 to TRBJ1-5; no clear D. Germline-derived CDR1 and CDR2 are LNHNV and YYDKDF (reference sequence). This CDR3 has 11 amino acids. V lost 0 bases and J lost 13, with 7 bases in between. CDR3 in amino acids: CATSRDTGQHF. The CDR3 coding sequence is TGTGCCACCAGCAGAGATACGGGACAGCATTTT.

This rearrangement joins TRBV10-3 to TRBJ1-5; no reliable D call. The CDR3 covers 12 residues. Germline V CDR1 and CDR2: ENHRY, SYGVKD. V gave up 5 bases and J gave up 5 bases, with 7 bases separating them. CDR3 residues: CAISLGDQPQHF. CDR3 nucleotides: TGTGCCATCAGTTTGGGAGATCAGCCCCAGCATTTT.

A few counts support this clonotype. This chain joins TRBV20-1 and TRBJ2-5; D unclear. The CDR3 runs 15 residues. The ends were cut back, 0 bases at V and 2 bases at J, with 13 bases in the middle. Germline V gives CDR1 DFQATT, CDR2 SNEGSKA (reference sequence). This chain's CDR3 is CSARDGGSLQETQYF. The CDR3 DNA sequence: TGCAGTGCTAGAGACGGCGGTAGCCTACAAGAGACCCAGTACTTC.

This rearrangement joins TRBV12-3 or TRBV12-4 to TRBJ1-2; D remains ambiguous. The CDR3 runs 13 residues. V lost 2 bases to trimming and J lost 8 bases, with 12 bases between them. CDR3: CASSLSAPAGYTF. The CDR3, as DNA: TGTGCCAGCAGTTTAAGCGCCCCGGCCGGCTACACCTTC.

This clonotype was found many times. The chain recombines TRBV20-1 with TRBJ2-5, with 13 bases fitting TRBD2. With V trimmed by 3 bases and J by 0 bases, 1 base remained unmatched. This CDR3 is 15 amino acids long. Germline lookup yields CDR1 DFQATT and CDR2 SNEGSKA (reference sequence). CDR3 sequence reads: CSASTSGRDQETQYF. DNA of the CDR3: TGCAGTGCTAGCACTAGCGGGAGGGACCAAGAGACCCAGTACTTC.

There are a few counts of this clonotype. The V gene is TRBV5-1, the J gene TRBJ1-6, with TRBD1 as a possible D gene (6 bases). V gave up 0 bases and J gave up 7 bases, with 11 bases separating them. This CDR3 has 15 residues. Germline lookup yields CDR1 SGHRS and CDR2 YFSETQ. For the CDR3, the DNA is TGCGCCAGCAGCTTGGGAAGGCAGGGGAATTCACCCCTCCACTTT. This codes for CASSLGRQGNSPLHF. The full variable domain, completed using reference TRBV5-1 and TRBJ1-6, is KAGVTQTPRYLIKTRGQQVTLSCSPISGHRSVSWYQQTPGQGLQFLFEYFSETQRNKGNFPGRFSGRQFSNSRSEMNVSTLELGDSALYLCASSLGRQGNSPLHFGNGTRLTVT.

This clonotype has just a few counts. This chain joins TRBV9 and TRBJ2-7; perhaps TRBD1 as D (5 bases). V was cut by 4 bases and J by 0 bases, with 17 bases left in between. CDR3 length: 16 amino acids. The germline CDR1 and CDR2 sequences are SGDLS and YYNGEE. The CDR3 DNA reads as TGTGCCAGCAGCTTCCCCAGGGATTCGAGCTCCTACGAGCAGTACTTC. Protein: CASSFPRDSSSYEQYF.

This clonotype was observed a few times. The chain couples TRBV14 to TRBJ2-2, with D possibly matching TRBD1 (6 bases). Germline values: CDR1 SGHDN, CDR2 FVKESK. With 4 bases removed from V and 6 bases from J, the gap between germline ends came to 12 bases. The CDR3 totals 14 residues. The CDR3 spells CASSLSPGAGELFF. CDR3 DNA: TGTGCCAGCAGCCTAAGCCCAGGGGCCGGGGAGCTGTTTTTT.

To note about this clonotype: Lacking the conserved final phenylalanine or tryptophan, this CDR3 likely reflects a read error. The genes are TRBV4-2 and TRBJ1-1; D remains unclear. The CDR3 has 13 amino acids. V was cut by 6 bases and J by 4 bases, with 12 bases left in between. From germline, CDR1 is LGHNA and CDR2 YNFKEQ. The CDR3 DNA reads as TGTGCCAGCAGGCCGACGGACGGCACTGAAGCTTTCCTT. Protein sequence: CASRPTDGTEAFL.

Comment on this clonotype: Compared with germline, one end of the junction differs, possibly owing to a read error. The chain joins TRBV24-1 to TRBJ2-7; the match to TRBD1 covers 7 bases. The V gene's germline CDR1 is KGHDR and CDR2 SFDVKD. The CDR3 runs 14 residues. Here the CDR3 DNA reads TGTGCCAGCAGTCTGACAGGGTTTGATTACGAGCAGTACTTC. Its translation is CASSLTGFDYEQYF.

The rearrangement links TRBV6-5 to TRBJ2-2, with 11 bases identical to TRBD2. This CDR3 spans 15 amino acids. Germline CDR1 is MNHEY and CDR2 is SVGAGI. Unmatched junction bases numbered 2, after V lost 0 bases and J lost 8 bases. CDR3: CASSYSRLAGGELFF. The CDR3 DNA is TGTGCCAGCAGTTACTCGCGACTAGCGGGAGGGGAGCTGTTTTTT.

In this sample, this clonotype turned up many times. V usage is TRBV29-1 and J usage is TRBJ1-3; D call uncertain. The germline gives CDR1 SQVTM, CDR2 ANQGSEA. Trimming removed 4 bases at V and 0 bases at J, with 7 bases between. The CDR3 extends over 13 amino acids. CDR3 bases: TGCAGCGTTGTGATGCTCTCTGGAAACACCATATATTTT. Translation: CSVVMLSGNTIYF.